This record looks at one T cell receptor (beta chain) sequence and its context. The sample originates from a study of T cell responses to AZD1222 COVID-19 vaccine. Study at large: Pooled samples include second doses given at about 4 or 12 weeks.

Sequencing was performed with immunoSEQ multiplex PCR; in TCRdb, only in-frame clones are kept and a portion is missing. The table has 90,000 to 100,000 clones, 70% to 90% seen once; the top ten hold 3.5% to 4%. The V end lost 5 bases, the J end lost 2 bases, and 15 bases lay between the germline ends. The CDR3 extends over 16 amino acids. CDR1 SGHTA and CDR2 FQGTGA come from the germline V gene. The receptor was derived from an adult in good health. Sequenced here: peripheral blood, sampled on day 0 of AZD1222 vaccination. The J gene is TRBJ2-2, the V gene TRBV7-3, with D maybe TRBD2 (7 bases). CDR3 residues: CASSGFRGGNTGELFF. CDR3 bases: TGTGCCAGCAGCGGCTTTCGCGGGGGCAACACCGGGGAGCTGTTTTTT.